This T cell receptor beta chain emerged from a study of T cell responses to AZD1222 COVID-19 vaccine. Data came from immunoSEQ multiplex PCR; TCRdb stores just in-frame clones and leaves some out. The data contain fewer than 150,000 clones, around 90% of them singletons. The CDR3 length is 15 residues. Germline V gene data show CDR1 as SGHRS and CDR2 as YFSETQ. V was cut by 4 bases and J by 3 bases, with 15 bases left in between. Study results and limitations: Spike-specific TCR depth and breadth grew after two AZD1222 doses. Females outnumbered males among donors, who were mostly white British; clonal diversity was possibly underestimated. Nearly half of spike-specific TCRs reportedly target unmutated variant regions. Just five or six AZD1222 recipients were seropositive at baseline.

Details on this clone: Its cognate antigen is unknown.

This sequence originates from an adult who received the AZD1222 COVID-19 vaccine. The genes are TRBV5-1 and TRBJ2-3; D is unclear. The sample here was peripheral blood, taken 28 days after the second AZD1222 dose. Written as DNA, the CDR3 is TGCGCCAGCAGCCCAGCCGGGCGGAGAACAGATACGCAGTATTTT. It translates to CASSPAGRRTDTQYF.